This paragraph covers one T cell receptor (beta chain) sequence. Germline CDR1 and CDR2: MNHEY and SVGAGI. This CDR3 has 14 residues. V dropped 4 bases and J dropped 8; count of bases not matched to a gene: 2. In the original workflow: Amplification from reference gene primers served as the basis for estimated nucleated cell counts. Measured with immunoSEQ multiplex PCR; TCRdb has only the in-frame clones, and not every one. The V and J calls and clone size were taken over from that table, and D and trimming were inferred from the DNA. The repertoire holds about 210,000 clones, 70% to 90% seen once, with 7.6% in the top ten. This sample was included in a study of blood T cell repertoires in COVID-19. For the study at large: COVID-19 samples from acute and convalescent phases originated in the United States, Italy and Spain.

Sequencing used peripheral blood. The rearrangement joins TRBV6-5 to TRBJ1-6; 10 bases match TRBD1. This clonotype was sampled from a woman between 50 and 59 years old with active or convalescent COVID-19. The CDR3 spells CASSWDRGYSPLHF. The CDR3 region has the DNA TGTGCCAGCAGTTGGGACAGGGGTTATTCACCCCTCCACTTT.